This entry lists 7 T cell receptor beta chains sequenced from one sample in a study of blood T cell repertoires in COVID-19. Repertoires were generated with immunoSEQ multiplex PCR, while TCRdb's copy carries only in-frame clones and drops some. The sample gives more than 45,000 clones, about 83% of which show up once; around 15% is in the top ten. Sequenced material: peripheral blood. The receptors were gathered from a man aged 35 to 55 with acute or convalescent COVID-19.

The rearrangement links TRBV5-5 to TRBJ2-3, with TRBD2 as a possible D gene (6 bases). Looked up from germline, CDR1 is SGHKS and CDR2 is YYEKEE (reference sequence). V dropped 1 base and J dropped 6 bases, with 21 bases sitting between them. The CDR3 covers 17 residues. CDR3 loop: CASSLRVAGTTADTQYF. The DNA for the CDR3 is TGTGCCAGCAGCTTGAGGGTGGCGGGGACGACAGCTGATACGCAGTATTTT.

The chain recombines TRBV14 with TRBJ2-4, with a possible D match to TRBD1 (5 bases). Trimming removed 4 bases from V and 5 bases from J, with 9 bases in between. This CDR3 comprises 13 residues. From germline, CDR1 is SGHDN and CDR2 FVKESK. CDR3 DNA sequence: TGTGCCAGCAGCCTGCAGGGCCAAAACATTCAGTACTTC. Its translation is CASSLQGQNIQYF.

The sample holds one count of this clone. This chain uses TRBV29-1 with TRBJ2-3; D unresolved. The CDR3 length is 12 residues. The ends were cut back, 2 bases at V and 2 bases at J, with 5 bases in the middle. Germline loops: CDR1 SQVTM, CDR2 ANQGSEA. The DNA of the CDR3 is TGCAGCGTTGAACACTACACAGATACGCAGTATTTT. Protein sequence: CSVEHYTDTQYF.

This chain connects TRBV7-8 to TRBJ2-7; 9 bases match TRBD1. This CDR3 is 13 amino acids long. CDR1 SGHVS and CDR2 FQNEAQ come from the germline V gene. V shed 5 bases, J shed 3 bases, and the junction held 2 bases outside the gene matches. The CDR3 spells CASSGGQGYEQYF. The DNA for the CDR3 is TGTGCCAGCAGCGGGGGACAGGGCTACGAGCAGTACTTC.

This chain uses TRBV7-9 with TRBJ1-2, with 10 bases fitting TRBD1. Trimming took 5 bases from V and 6 from J; bases not matched to a gene: 6. In germline, CDR1 is SEHNR, CDR2 FQNEAQ (reference sequence). This CDR3 has 14 residues. This CDR3 reads CASSRQGAVDGYTF. In DNA form, the CDR3 reads TGTGCCAGCAGCCGACAGGGGGCTGTTGATGGCTACACCTTC.

V is TRBV9 and J is TRBJ1-3; D not resolved. With 0 bases removed from V and 0 bases from J, the gap between germline ends came to 7 bases. Per germline, CDR1 SGDLS and CDR2 YYNGEE. The CDR3 covers 15 residues. CDR3 sequence reads: CASSVGRSSGNTIYF. The CDR3 DNA reads TGTGCCAGCAGCGTAGGCAGAAGCTCTGGAAACACCATATATTTT.

This rearrangement joins TRBV5-1 to TRBJ2-1; 7 positions match TRBD1. V shed 5 bases, J shed 1 base, and the junction held 6 bases outside the gene matches. Per germline, CDR1 SGHRS and CDR2 YFSETQ. The CDR3 runs to 15 residues. The CDR3 DNA reads TGCGCCAGCAGGTTGACAGGGATGTCCTACAATGAGCAGTTCTTC. Residues: CASRLTGMSYNEQFF.